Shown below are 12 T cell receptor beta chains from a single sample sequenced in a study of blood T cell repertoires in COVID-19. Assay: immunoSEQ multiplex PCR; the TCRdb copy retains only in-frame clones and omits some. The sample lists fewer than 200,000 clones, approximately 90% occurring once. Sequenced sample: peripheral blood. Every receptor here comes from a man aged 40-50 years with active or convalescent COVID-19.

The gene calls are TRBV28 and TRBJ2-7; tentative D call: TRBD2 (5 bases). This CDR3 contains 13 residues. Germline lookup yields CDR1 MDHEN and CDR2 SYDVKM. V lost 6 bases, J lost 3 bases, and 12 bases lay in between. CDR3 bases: TGTGCCAGCAGGGAAGCGGAGTTCTACGAGCAGTACTTC. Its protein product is CASREAEFYEQYF.

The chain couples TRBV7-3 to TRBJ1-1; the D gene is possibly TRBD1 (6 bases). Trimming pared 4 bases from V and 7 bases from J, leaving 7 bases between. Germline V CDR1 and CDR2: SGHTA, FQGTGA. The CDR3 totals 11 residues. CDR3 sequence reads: CASSSGVEAFF. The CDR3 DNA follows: TGTGCCAGCAGCTCAGGGGTTGAAGCTTTCTTT.

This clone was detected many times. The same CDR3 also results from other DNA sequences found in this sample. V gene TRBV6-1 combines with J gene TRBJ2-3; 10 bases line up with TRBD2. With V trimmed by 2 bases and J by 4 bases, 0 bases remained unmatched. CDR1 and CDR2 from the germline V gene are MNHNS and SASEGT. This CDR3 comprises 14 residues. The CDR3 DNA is TGTGCCAGCAGTGAACTAGCGGGAGCAGATACGCAGTATTTT. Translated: CASSELAGADTQYF.

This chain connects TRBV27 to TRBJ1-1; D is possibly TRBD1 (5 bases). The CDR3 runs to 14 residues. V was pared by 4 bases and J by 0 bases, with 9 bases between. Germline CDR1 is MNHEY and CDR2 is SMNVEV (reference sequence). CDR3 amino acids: CASSSGGLNTEAFF. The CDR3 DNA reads TGTGCCAGCAGTTCGGGGGGGTTGAACACTGAAGCTTTCTTT.

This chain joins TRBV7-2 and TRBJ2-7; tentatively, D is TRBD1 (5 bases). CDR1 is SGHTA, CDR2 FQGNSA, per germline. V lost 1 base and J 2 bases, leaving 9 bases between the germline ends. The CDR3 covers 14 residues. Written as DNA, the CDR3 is TGTGCCAGCAGCTTAGTTCAGGGAACCTACGAGCAGTACTTC. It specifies CASSLVQGTYEQYF.

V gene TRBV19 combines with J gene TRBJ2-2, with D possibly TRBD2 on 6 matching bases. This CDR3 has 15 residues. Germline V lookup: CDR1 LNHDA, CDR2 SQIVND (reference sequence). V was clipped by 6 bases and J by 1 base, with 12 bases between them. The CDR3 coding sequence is TGTGCCAGTAGGGGGGGAGAAAAGAACACCGGGGAGCTGTTTTTT. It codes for CASRGGEKNTGELFF.

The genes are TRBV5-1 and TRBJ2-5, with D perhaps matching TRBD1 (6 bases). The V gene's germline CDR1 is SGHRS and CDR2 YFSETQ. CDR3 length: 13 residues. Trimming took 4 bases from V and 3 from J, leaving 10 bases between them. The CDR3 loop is CASSPDSKETQYF. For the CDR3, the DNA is TGCGCCAGCAGCCCGGACAGTAAAGAGACCCAGTACTTC.

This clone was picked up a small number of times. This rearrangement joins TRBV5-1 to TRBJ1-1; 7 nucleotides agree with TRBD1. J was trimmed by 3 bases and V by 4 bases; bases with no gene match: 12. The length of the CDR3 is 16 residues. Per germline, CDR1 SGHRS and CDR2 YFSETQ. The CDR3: CASSPGRQGRDTEAFF. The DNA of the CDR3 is TGCGCCAGCAGCCCGGGAAGACAGGGAAGGGACACTGAAGCTTTCTTT.

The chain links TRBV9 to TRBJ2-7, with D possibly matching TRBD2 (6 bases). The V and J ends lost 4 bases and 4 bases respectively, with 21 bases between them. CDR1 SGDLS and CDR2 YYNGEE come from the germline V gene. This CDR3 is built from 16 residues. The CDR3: CASSRRIAQEGYEQYF. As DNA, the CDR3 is TGTGCCAGCAGCCGCCGGATAGCTCAGGAGGGGTACGAGCAGTACTTC.

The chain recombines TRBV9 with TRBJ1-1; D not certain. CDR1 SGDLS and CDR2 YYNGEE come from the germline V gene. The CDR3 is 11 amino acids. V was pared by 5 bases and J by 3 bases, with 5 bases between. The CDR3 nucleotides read TGTGCCAGCAGGCGAGACACTGAAGCTTTCTTT. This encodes CASRRDTEAFF.

DNA of the CDR3: TGTGCCAGCAGTGAAGCGGGACAGGTCCTTAATTCACCCCTCCACTTT. Amino acids: CASSEAGQVLNSPLHF. The V call is TRBV6-1, the J call TRBJ1-6; TRBD1 aligns across 8 bases. The CDR3 is 16 residues long. CDR1 is MNHNS, CDR2 SASEGT, per germline. Losses at the gene ends were 0 bases for V and 6 bases for J; bases not matched to a gene: 4.

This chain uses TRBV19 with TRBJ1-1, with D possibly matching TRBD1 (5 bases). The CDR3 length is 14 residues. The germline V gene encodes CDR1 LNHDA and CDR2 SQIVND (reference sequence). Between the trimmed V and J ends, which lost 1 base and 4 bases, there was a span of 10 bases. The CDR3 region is CASSIGGSGTEAFF. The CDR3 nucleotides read TGTGCCAGTAGTATAGGGGGCTCGGGCACTGAAGCTTTCTTT.